This T cell receptor (beta chain) derives from a study of blood T cell repertoires in COVID-19. Across the whole study: The United States, Italy and Spain supplied acute and convalescent COVID-19 samples.

Original processing methods: Amplified reference gene primers provided the basis for estimating nucleated cell counts. Clones were read by immunoSEQ multiplex PCR, and TCRdb kept only the in-frame ones, dropping some. Clone size and V and J calls were adopted from that table, with D and trimming inferred from the DNA. This sample carries approximately 250,000 clones, 80% to 90% of them seen once, and the ten largest clones take 4% to 4.5%. Sequencing was performed on peripheral blood. The TCR originated in a man aged 55 to 70 with acute or convalescent COVID-19.

The CDR3 DNA is TGTGCCTCGGATAGCGGGGGTTTCACAGATACGCAGTATTTT. Amino acids: CASDSGGFTDTQYF. The rearrangement uses TRBV30 and TRBJ2-3, with TRBD2 matching over 9 bases. V was clipped by 7 bases and J by 2 bases; unmatched bases: 7. The CDR3 spans 14 residues. Germline lookup yields CDR1 GTSNPN and CDR2 SVGIG (reference sequence).